The rows below give T cell receptor beta chains drawn from one sample of a study of cytomegalovirus exposure and HLA in healthy donors. Sequencing was performed with immunoSEQ multiplex PCR; in TCRdb, only in-frame clones are kept and a portion is missing. Among more than 50,000 clones listed, around 68% were seen once. The source material was PBMCs. The receptors here all came from a man aged 50 to 60 in good health and CMV-seropositive. The conserved cysteine and the conserved F or W are not part of the CDR3 here. A D gene is named only where the DNA matches it firmly.

D	V	J	CDR3
-	TRBV19	TRBJ2-7	ASSLIPGQRSYEQY
TRBD2	TRBV7-8	TRBJ2-3	ASKRGGFTDTQY
-	TRBV2	TRBJ1-2	ATTGNYGYT
TRBD2	TRBV30	TRBJ2-7	AWSGSGAGGPLEQY
TRBD1	TRBV19	TRBJ1-2	ASSTRQGQSYGYT
-	TRBV4-3	TRBJ1-1	ASSHDIGTEAF
TRBD2	TRBV13	TRBJ2-5	ASSRAGFNQETQY
TRBD1	TRBV7-2	TRBJ2-5	ASSLTGGRETQY
-	TRBV30	TRBJ2-1	AWSALSSYNEQF
-	TRBV27	TRBJ1-1	ASSRLATDTEAF
TRBD2	TRBV2	TRBJ2-7	ASKTSGGSYEQY
TRBD1	TRBV7-2	TRBJ1-6	ASSLSQGASSPLH
-	TRBV19	TRBJ1-2	ASRWANYGYT
-	TRBV10-2	TRBJ2-1	ASSESTANEQF
TRBD2	TRBV7-6	TRBJ2-3	ASSLRLAGDTQY
TRBD2	TRBV11-2	TRBJ2-3	ASSPGLPTDTQY
TRBD2	TRBV2	TRBJ2-1	ASSAGTSAYNEQF
-	TRBV19	TRBJ2-3	ASSTAANTRTDTQY
TRBD2	TRBV6-1	TRBJ2-7	ASSETTGGPYEQY
TRBD2	TRBV30	TRBJ2-5	AWDRGGLQETQY
TRBD2	TRBV6-1	TRBJ2-3	ASSGLSGGRTDTQY
TRBD1	TRBV18	TRBJ2-7	ASSPLLGTGGYEQY
TRBD1	TRBV5-4	TRBJ1-1	ASSPRDRGFTEAF
-	TRBV5-6	TRBJ1-5	ASSLQGGNQPQH
-	TRBV15	TRBJ1-1	ATSRDWGGEAF
-	TRBV10-3	TRBJ1-1	AISESSGLGEGANEAF
-	TRBV11-2	TRBJ1-1	ASSQGRGLQGPSGTEAF
-	TRBV27	TRBJ1-2	ASGLAGYYGYT
TRBD2	TRBV19	TRBJ2-5	ASRAGVVETQY
TRBD1	TRBV10-1	TRBJ1-2	ASSGQEGYGYT
TRBD1	TRBV6-5	TRBJ2-5	ASSQGAQETQY
-	TRBV6-5	TRBJ2-2	ASSYAIGANTGELF
-	TRBV9	TRBJ1-1	ASTGGANTEAF
TRBD1	TRBV6-5	TRBJ1-6	ASSYSGTEGSPLH
-	TRBV12-1	TRBJ2-5	ASSPRGDRGGKTQY
TRBD2	TRBV7-3	TRBJ2-5	ASSVGLAAEETQY
-	TRBV5-8	TRBJ2-2	ASSLRQVNTGELF
TRBD1	TRBV6-1	TRBJ1-1	ASAPRTGDTEAF
TRBD2	TRBV5-1	TRBJ2-1	ASSLTGPGGNEQF
TRBD1	TRBV7-9	TRBJ1-2	ASSLQTGGDGYT
-	TRBV5-1	TRBJ2-1	ASSSAGGYNEQF
TRBD1	TRBV15	TRBJ2-3	ATREQGVPSTDTQY
-	TRBV28	TRBJ1-5	ASSLGGDQPQH
-	TRBV5-4	TRBJ2-3	ASSLGAGVRADTQY
TRBD1	TRBV4-3	TRBJ2-1	ASSQEGTGNNEQF
TRBD2	TRBV7-3	TRBJ2-1	ASTGMIAGVREQF
TRBD1	TRBV6-5	TRBJ1-2	ASRQGARGYT
-	TRBV27	TRBJ2-3	ASMVIGSPDPDTQY
-	TRBV7-8	TRBJ1-1	ASSHWGRLNTEAF
TRBD1	TRBV30	TRBJ1-1	AWSSRTGGSIRAF
-	TRBV15	TRBJ2-2	ATSRDQGLIGRGTGELF
TRBD1	TRBV19	TRBJ1-1	ASSPGGTEAF
TRBD2	TRBV10-3	TRBJ2-2	AISGTSPGELF
-	TRBV6-5	TRBJ1-2	ASSYRPGFDGYT
TRBD2	TRBV6-6	TRBJ2-7	ASSPRLAGVLYEQY
TRBD2	TRBV28	TRBJ2-7	ASSPPLTSGRTYEQY
-	TRBV15	TRBJ2-3	GGSRGLGDTQY
-	TRBV7-9	TRBJ1-2	ASSLAPGVNGYT
TRBD1	TRBV27	TRBJ1-5	ASSLDRGFNQPQH